The 7 T cell receptor beta chains given below trace back to one sample, sequenced in a study of regulatory T cells in long-lasting Graves disease (dated by TCRdb to the early 2020s). To prepare the library, multiplex PCR was applied. The sequencer was an Illumina HiSeq 4000. To build TCR beta libraries, CDR3 regions were amplified by Arm-PCR using iRepertoire HTBI primers. TCRdb's own reprocessing of the public reads used fastp at Q25 and MiXCR and kept productive beta chains. For every CDR3 protein sequence, its rows merge into one entry that carries the most common genes and DNA. A total of hundreds of thousands of distinct CDR3 sequences appear in this sample, about 16% of them only once. The ten largest clones represent 9.5% to 15% of the sample. This sample's time point label indicates: newly diagnosed GD, antithyroid drugs for less than 3 months. For both TCR sequencing and RNA sequencing, RNA was extracted from PBMCs using TRIzol.

The sample also formed part of further work on T cells in Graves' hyperthyroidism and ophthalmopathy.

This sample comprised peripheral blood mononuclear cells (PBMCs), obtained at new diagnosis, from a patient treated with antithyroid drugs. These receptors were collected from a man aged 18-30 years with Graves disease. Donor details come from another sample of the same person, matched by shared clones.

About this clonotype itself: It may be a read error: a sequence one base away is much more abundant. This chain joins TRBV12-3 or TRBV12-4 and TRBJ1-1, with D maybe TRBD1 (5 bases). CDR3 length: 14 amino acids. This chain's CDR3 is CASSFFGSGTGAFF. The CDR3 nucleotides read TGTGCCAGCAGTTTCTTCGGTTCAGGGACTGGAGCTTTCTTT.

Notes on this clonotype: A much larger clone is a single base away; this may be a read error. The rearrangement links TRBV7-8 to TRBJ2-4, with D tentatively TRBD1 (5 bases). The germline V gene has CDR1 SGHVS and CDR2 FQNEAQ. This CDR3 has 13 amino acids. CDR3 coding DNA: TGTGCCAGCACCCAGGGAACCAATAACATTCAGTACTTC. Encoded protein: CASTQGTNNIQYF. The full variable domain, completed using reference TRBV7-8 and TRBJ2-4, is GAGVSQSPRYKVAKRGQDVALRCDPISGHVSLFWYQQALGQGPEFLTYFQNEAQLDKSGLPSDRFFAERPEGSVSTLKIQRTQQEDSAVYLCASTQGTNNIQYFGAGTRLSVL.

The V gene is TRBV4-1, the J gene TRBJ1-5, with no clear D. The CDR3 runs to 16 residues. Germline lookup yields CDR1 MGHRA and CDR2 YSYEKL. Trimming took off 1 base at V and 6 bases at J, with 16 bases between the two ends. CDR3 DNA: TGCGCCAGCAGCCAAGGGGAGTCAGGTACCCCTCAGCCCCAGCATTTT. It is translated as CASSQGESGTPQPQHF.

This clonotype was counted a few times. The chain couples TRBV20-1 to TRBJ2-7, with 10 bases fitting TRBD2. The germline gives CDR1 DFQATT, CDR2 SNEGSKA (reference sequence). V shed 5 bases and J 3 bases; nucleotides not matched to a gene: 10. The CDR3 loop spans 15 amino acids. CDR3 coding DNA: TGCAGTGCTGTTACTAGCGGGACCGTCGACTACGAGCAGTACTTC. Amino acid sequence: CSAVTSGTVDYEQYF.

In this sample, this clonotype turned up a few times. V is TRBV20-1 and J is TRBJ2-3; D unresolved. The ends were cut back, 0 bases at V and 8 bases at J, with 21 bases in the middle. The CDR3 has 16 residues. The germline gives CDR1 DFQATT, CDR2 SNEGSKA (reference sequence). For the CDR3, the DNA is TGCAGTGCTAGAGATTTTACGGAAACGGTAACTGGTACGCAGTATTTT. Amino acid sequence: CSARDFTETVTGTQYF.

The V and J genes are TRBV6-2 or TRBV6-3 and TRBJ1-1, with TRBD1 as a possible D gene (5 bases). The V gene's germline CDR1 is MNHEY and CDR2 SVGEGT. Trimming left V 5 bases short and J 7 bases short, with 17 bases between. The CDR3 spans 14 residues. The CDR3 is CASSEVGADGEAFF. DNA for the CDR3: TGTGCCAGCAGTGAAGTAGGGGCGGATGGTGAAGCTTTCTTT.

This chain connects TRBV9 to TRBJ2-7; the match to TRBD2 covers 7 bases. Germline CDR1 SGDLS, CDR2 YYNGEE. V dropped 1 base and J dropped 5; count of bases not matched to a gene: 9. The CDR3 sequence is 15 residues long. CDR3 residues: CASSVRARELDEQYF. The CDR3 DNA is TGTGCCAGCAGCGTACGAGCGCGGGAGTTGGACGAGCAGTACTTC. Based on the CDR3 plus reference TRBV9 and TRBJ2-7, the full variable domain is DSGVTQTPKHLITATGQRVTLRCSPRSGDLSVYWYQQSLDQGLQFLIQYYNGEERAKGNILERFSAQQFPDLHSELNLSSLELGDSALYFCASSVRARELDEQYFGPGTRLTVT.